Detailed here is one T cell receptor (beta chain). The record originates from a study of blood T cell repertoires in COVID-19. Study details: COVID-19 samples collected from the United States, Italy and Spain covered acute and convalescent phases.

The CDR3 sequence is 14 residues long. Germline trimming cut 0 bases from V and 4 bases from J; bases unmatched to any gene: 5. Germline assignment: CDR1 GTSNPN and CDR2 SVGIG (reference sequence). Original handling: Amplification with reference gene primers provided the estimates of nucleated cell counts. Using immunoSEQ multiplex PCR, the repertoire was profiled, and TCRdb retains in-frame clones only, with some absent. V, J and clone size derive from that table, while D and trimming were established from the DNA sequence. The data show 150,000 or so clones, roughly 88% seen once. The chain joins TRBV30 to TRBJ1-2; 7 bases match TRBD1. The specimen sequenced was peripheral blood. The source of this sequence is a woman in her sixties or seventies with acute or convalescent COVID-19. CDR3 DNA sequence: TGTGCCTGGAGTGTACAGGGGCAGAGCTATGGCTACACCTTC. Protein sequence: CAWSVQGQSYGYTF.